This passage covers 25 T cell receptor beta chains from one sample sequenced in a study of cytomegalovirus exposure and HLA in healthy donors. PCR used 60 Vbeta primers and 13 Jbeta primers. TCRdb keeps only in-frame clones here, not all; method: immunoSEQ multiplex PCR. The data hold fewer than 200,000 clones, with about 90% observed a single time. Sequencing input: PBMCs. Source of these receptors: a girl less than two years old in good health and CMV-seronegative.

The CDR3 protein is CASSIGLQGAYEQYF. The CDR3 coding sequence is TGTGCCAGCAGCATTGGTCTTCAGGGGGCCTACGAGCAGTACTTC. The chain employs TRBV5-5 and TRBJ2-7, with 7 bases matching TRBD1. Losses at the gene ends were 4 bases for V and 2 bases for J; bases not matched to a gene: 9. Germline CDR1 SGHKS, CDR2 YYEKEE (reference sequence). This CDR3 has 15 residues.

This clone came up once. V is TRBV7-6 and J is TRBJ2-5; 7 nucleotides line up with TRBD1. V shed 1 base, J shed 7 bases, and the junction held 30 bases outside the gene matches. The CDR3 loop spans 22 amino acids. Germline CDR1 and CDR2: SGHVS and FNYEAQ. CDR3 nucleotide sequence: TGTGCCAGCAGCTTAGGACCCGCTGGGATAAACCCCACAGGGGCCGGTTTCGGGACCCAGTACTTC. As protein: CASSLGPAGINPTGAGFGTQYF.

The J gene is TRBJ2-1, the V gene TRBV7-2; 7 positions match TRBD2. The CDR3 length is 15 residues. V lost 3 bases, J lost 13 bases, and 15 bases stayed unmatched. Germline V gene data show CDR1 as SGHTA and CDR2 as FQGNSA. The CDR3 here is CASSLPPATSNTQFF. CDR3 DNA: TGTGCCAGCAGCTTGCCCCCGGCGACTAGCAATACTCAGTTCTTC.

V is TRBV25-1 and J is TRBJ1-2, with 7 bases matching TRBD1. Germline CDR1 is MGHDK and CDR2 is SYGVNS. The V gene end was trimmed by 2 bases and the J gene end by 5 bases; junction bases not matched to a gene: 8. The CDR3 covers 15 residues. The CDR3 is CASSEPWTGQYGYTF. For the CDR3, the DNA is TGTGCCAGCAGTGAACCCTGGACAGGACAATATGGCTACACCTTC.

J is TRBJ2-7 and V is TRBV18; D unresolved. This CDR3 has 12 residues. CDR1 KGHSH and CDR2 LQKENI come from the germline V gene. V lost 3 bases to trimming and J lost 6 bases, with 9 bases between them. Here the CDR3 reads CASSPSGPEQYF. Here the CDR3 DNA reads TGTGCCAGCTCACCCTCAGGCCCCGAGCAGTACTTC.

V gene TRBV29-1 combines with J gene TRBJ2-5, with unresolved D. The J call may be wrong; the DNA end is better matched by TRBJ2-7. The V gene's germline CDR1 is SQVTM and CDR2 ANQGSEA. The CDR3 loop spans 12 amino acids. The CDR3 region is CSVEDSRYEQYF. The CDR3 coding sequence is TGCAGCGTTGAAGATAGCCGCTACGAGCAGTACTTC.

About this clone itself: This CDR3 is also generated by other DNA sequences in the sample. CDR3: CASSEPRDRGWTGEKLFF. In DNA, the CDR3 is TGTGCCAGCAGTGAGCCCCGGGACAGGGGGTGGACTGGGGAAAAACTGTTTTTT. This chain connects TRBV2 to TRBJ1-4; 11 bases align to TRBD1. Germline V lookup: CDR1 SNHLY, CDR2 FYNNEI. With 3 bases clipped from V and 8 bases from J, the junction kept 14 bases outside the gene matches. This CDR3 contains 18 residues.

This chain joins TRBV7-3 and TRBJ2-5, with 12 bases identical to TRBD2. V lost 4 bases to trimming and J lost 5 bases; unmatched junction nucleotides: 5. CDR3 length equals 15 residues. Germline loops: CDR1 SGHTA, CDR2 FQGTGA. Here the CDR3 reads CASSSSGGARETQYF. CDR3 nucleotides: TGTGCCAGCAGCTCTAGCGGGGGGGCTAGGGAGACCCAGTACTTC. Supplemented by reference TRBV7-3 and TRBJ2-5, the full variable domain reads GAGVSQTPSNKVTEKGKYVELRCDPISGHTALYWYRQSLGQGPEFLIYFQGTGAADDSGLPNDRFFAVRPEGSVSTLKIQRTERGDSAVYLCASSSSGGARETQYFGPGTRLLVL.

V gene TRBV12-5 combines with J gene TRBJ2-1, with unresolved D. The germline V gene encodes CDR1 LGHNT and CDR2 FRNRAP. CDR3 length equals 11 residues. V was cut by 1 base and J by 8 bases, with 3 bases left in between. The CDR3 nucleotides read TGTGCTAGTGGTTTGGCCGATGAGCAGTTCTTC. It codes for CASGLADEQFF.

The chain combines TRBV18 with TRBJ1-1; D may be TRBD1 (6 bases). V lost 3 bases and J lost 7, with 15 bases in between. The CDR3 is made up of 14 amino acids. Germline values: CDR1 KGHSH, CDR2 LQKENI. The CDR3: CASSPYHRVGEAFF. Written as DNA, the CDR3 is TGTGCCAGCTCACCTTACCACAGGGTAGGTGAAGCTTTCTTT.

The V and J genes are TRBV5-1 and TRBJ2-2, with TRBD1 as a possible D gene (5 bases). V lost 1 base and J lost 4, with 20 bases in between. This CDR3 contains 18 residues. Germline values: CDR1 SGHRS, CDR2 YFSETQ. Written as DNA, the CDR3 is TGCGCCAGCAGCTTGAAAGTCAGGGCCCGAAGTATCACCGGGGAGCTGTTTTTT. Protein sequence: CASSLKVRARSITGELFF.

The chain is built from TRBV27 and TRBJ2-1; TRBD2 matches at 9 bases. The junction had 4 bases not matched to a gene; V was cut back by 5 bases and J by 2 bases. There are 15 residues in the CDR3. Germline V gene lookup returns CDR1 MNHEY and CDR2 SMNVEV (reference sequence). The DNA of the CDR3 is TGTGCCAGCAGTGCCAGGACTAGCGCCTACAATGAGCAGTTCTTC. As protein: CASSARTSAYNEQFF.

The V gene is TRBV5-8, the J gene TRBJ2-7; TRBD2 aligns across 10 bases. Germline assignment: CDR1 SGHTS and CDR2 YDEGEE. This CDR3 has 16 residues. V trimming: 2 bases; J trimming: 6 bases; junction bases outside the gene matches: 11. CDR3 protein: CASSLYLGLAQSEQYF. The CDR3 bases are TGTGCCAGCAGCTTATACCTGGGACTAGCGCAAAGCGAGCAGTACTTC.

The V and J genes are TRBV29-1 and TRBJ2-1; 8 bases agree with TRBD2. V shed 4 bases, J shed 9 bases, and the junction held 8 bases outside the gene matches. This CDR3 has 13 amino acids. Germline CDR1 reads SQVTM; CDR2 reads ANQGSEA. As DNA, the CDR3 is TGCAGCGTTGGGGTTAGCGGGAACGGTGAGCAGTTCTTC. This encodes CSVGVSGNGEQFF.

This clone appeared a single time. This chain links TRBV5-1 with TRBJ1-2, with 8 bases fitting TRBD1. After removal of 0 bases from V and 7 bases from J, the junction contained 2 bases not matched to a gene. Germline lookup yields CDR1 SGHRS and CDR2 YFSETQ. This CDR3 has 13 amino acids. The CDR3 DNA is TGCGCCAGCAGCTTGGCCGACAGGGGTGGCTACACCTTC. This sequence encodes CASSLADRGGYTF.

The chain carries TRBV2 and TRBJ2-1; TRBD2 matches at 9 bases. V lost 7 bases and J lost 7; bases outside the gene matches: 2. The CDR3 runs 12 residues. Germline assignment: CDR1 SNHLY and CDR2 FYNNEI. The CDR3 spells CASKAGGNEQFF. The CDR3 DNA is TGTGCCAGCAAGGCGGGAGGGAATGAGCAGTTCTTC.

The V and J genes are TRBV11-2 and TRBJ2-1, with 9 bases matching TRBD1. The CDR3 contains 14 residues. The germline CDR1 and CDR2 sequences are SGHAT and FQNNGV. J lost 6 bases, V lost 1 base, and 1 base had no gene match. CDR3 DNA sequence: TGTGCCAGCAGCTTAGGGACAGGGGTCAATGAGCAGTTCTTC. This sequence encodes CASSLGTGVNEQFF. The entire variable domain, with the rest obtained from reference TRBV11-2 and TRBJ2-1, is as follows: EAGVAQSPRYKIIEKRQSVAFWCNPISGHATLYWYQQILGQGPKLLIQFQNNGVVDDSQLPKDRFSAERLKGVDSTLKIQPAKLEDSAVYLCASSLGTGVNEQFFGPGTRLTVL.

This clone has more than one count but fewer than ten. V and J are TRBV4-1 and TRBJ1-4, with 8 bases lining up with TRBD1. Germline CDR1 is MGHRA and CDR2 is YSYEKL. The V gene end was trimmed by 1 base and the J gene end by 6 bases; junction bases not matched to a gene: 7. CDR3 length: 16 residues. CDR3 protein: CASSQGGGTGDEKLFF. Here the CDR3 DNA reads TGCGCCAGCAGCCAAGGAGGGGGGACAGGTGATGAAAAACTGTTTTTT.

The J gene is TRBJ1-5, the V gene TRBV29-1; perhaps TRBD1 as D (5 bases). V dropped 5 bases and J dropped 7 bases, with 18 bases sitting between them. Germline V gene data show CDR1 as SQVTM and CDR2 as ANQGSEA. The CDR3 totals 14 residues. Here the CDR3 DNA reads TGCAGCGTTAGTATGGTGCTCGGGGGGCAGCCCCAGCATTTT. This translates into CSVSMVLGGQPQHF.

This clone showed up just a few times. The chain uses TRBV4-2 and TRBJ2-7; D possibly corresponds to TRBD2 (6 bases). The V gene lost 0 bases and the J gene lost 3 bases, with 6 bases spanning the gap. The CDR3 has 13 residues. Looked up from germline, CDR1 is LGHNA and CDR2 is YNFKEQ. Here the CDR3 DNA reads TGTGCCAGCAGCCAAGAGGGAGGCTACGAGCAGTACTTC. This encodes CASSQEGGYEQYF.

This clone was observed once. The chain is built from TRBV6-1 and TRBJ2-7, with D unclear. The CDR3 runs to 11 residues. The V and J ends lost 5 bases and 5 bases respectively, with 7 bases between them. Germline V gene lookup returns CDR1 MNHNS and CDR2 SASEGT. CDR3 sequence reads: CASSFQDEQYF. Written as DNA, the CDR3 is TGTGCCAGCAGTTTTCAGGACGAGCAGTACTTC.

The chain links TRBV5-6 to TRBJ2-1, with TRBD2 matching 11 bases. The CDR3 loop spans 15 amino acids. J gave up 4 bases and V 7 bases, and 7 bases lay outside the gene matches. Germline V gives CDR1 SGHDT, CDR2 YYEEEE. The CDR3 DNA reads TGTGCCAGCTTGGATAGCGGGAGGGAATACAATGAGCAGTTCTTC. It yields the protein CASLDSGREYNEQFF.

This chain uses TRBV6-5 with TRBJ1-2, with TRBD1 as a possible D gene (6 bases). CDR1 is MNHEY, CDR2 SVGAGI, per germline. V dropped 5 bases and J dropped 4 bases, with 14 bases sitting between them. The CDR3 extends over 14 amino acids. The CDR3 protein is CASSDRGHLYGYTF. In nucleotides, the CDR3 is TGTGCCAGCAGTGATCGGGGACACCTCTATGGCTACACCTTC.

The chain has TRBV15 and TRBJ2-3; D possibly corresponds to TRBD2 (6 bases). The CDR3 extends over 19 amino acids. V was shortened by 1 base and J by 0 bases, with 20 bases between the two germline ends. Per germline, CDR1 LNHNV and CDR2 YYDKDF (reference sequence). CDR3 region: CATSRASGRASDSTDTQYF. For the CDR3, the DNA is TGTGCCACCAGCAGAGCTTCAGGTCGGGCTAGCGATAGCACAGATACGCAGTATTTT.

The table lists this clone with a few counts. This sequence joins TRBV29-1 and TRBJ1-2; TRBD1 is a possible D gene (5 bases). Germline V lookup: CDR1 SQVTM, CDR2 ANQGSEA. Trimming left V 3 bases short and J 4 bases short, with 9 bases between. The CDR3 contains 12 residues. The CDR3 region is CSVDRVGYGYTF. The CDR3 nucleotides are TGCAGCGTTGACAGGGTGGGCTATGGCTACACCTTC.